The next 32 T cell receptor beta chains were all read from a single sample in a study of T cells after yellow fever vaccination (dated by TCRdb to about 2019). The treatment or condition label, read with the paper, signifies: live attenuated yellow fever vaccine strain. Libraries were built with 5' RACE. This sample was sequenced with an Illumina NovaSeq 6000. The public reads were quality trimmed at Q25 with fastp and then assembled into clones with MiXCR by TCRdb, keeping productive beta chains. Records with the same CDR3 protein are collapsed into one entry carrying the most frequent genes and DNA. In all, the sample holds some 320,000 distinct CDR3 sequences, and about 10% of those were seen once. Clones ranked in the top ten supply approximately 3.5% of the sample. The sequencing used CD4+ T cells sorted from PBMCs, collected 5 days after the yellow fever booster vaccination. The receptor source for this set is a young man who received the YFV17D yellow fever vaccine.

This clonotype came up many times. The chain joins TRBV25-1 to TRBJ1-6; D uncertain. The CDR3 runs 13 residues. With 4 bases removed from V and 10 bases from J, the gap between germline ends came to 11 bases. Germline V gene data show CDR1 as MGHDK and CDR2 as SYGVNS. The CDR3 loop is CASSAPLGSPLHF. CDR3 nucleotides: TGTGCCAGCAGTGCCCCTCTGGGGTCACCCCTCCACTTT.

This chain links TRBV9 with TRBJ1-3, with D possibly being TRBD1 (5 bases). V was cut by 0 bases and J by 4 bases, with 11 bases left in between. The germline CDR1 and CDR2 sequences are SGDLS and YYNGEE. This CDR3 contains 15 residues. The CDR3 DNA follows: TGTGCCAGCAGCGTAGTCCCAGGGTTGGGAAACACCATATATTTT. Amino acid sequence: CASSVVPGLGNTIYF.

This clonotype was observed many times. V is TRBV12-3 or TRBV12-4 and J is TRBJ2-7, with 10 bases identical to TRBD1. CDR3 length: 14 residues. With V trimmed by 3 bases and J by 3 bases, 2 bases remained unmatched. The CDR3 reads CASSFGQGGYEQYF. The CDR3 nucleotides are TGTGCCAGCAGTTTCGGACAGGGGGGCTACGAGCAGTACTTC.

This clonotype was recorded many times. The chain combines TRBV12-3 or TRBV12-4 with TRBJ2-2; possibly TRBD1 for D (5 bases). V lost 7 bases to trimming and J lost 5 bases, with 14 bases between them. The CDR3 is 14 amino acids. As DNA, the CDR3 is TGTGCCAGCATGGGCGACAGTAATACCGGGGAGCTGTTTTTT. It yields the protein CASMGDSNTGELFF.

In this sample, this clonotype turned up a few times. The chain is built from TRBV5-1 and TRBJ2-3, with D perhaps given as TRBD1 or TRBD2 (5 bases each). V was clipped by 7 bases and J by 6 bases, with 18 bases between them. This CDR3 has 14 amino acids. CDR1 and CDR2 (germline): SGHRS, YFSETQ. Here the CDR3 reads CASCLGTPEDTQYF. The DNA of the CDR3 is TGCGCCAGCTGCCTTGGGACCCCAGAGGATACGCAGTATTTT.

This rearrangement joins TRBV4-3 to TRBJ2-3, with D possibly being TRBD2 (6 bases). The CDR3 sequence is 18 residues long. Germline V gene lookup returns CDR1 LGHNA and CDR2 YSLEER. The V and J ends lost 3 bases and 4 bases respectively, with 23 bases between them. This CDR3 reads CASSHNPPTGDSSDTQYF. The CDR3 nucleotides read TGCGCCAGCAGCCACAATCCCCCGACGGGAGATTCGTCAGATACGCAGTATTTT.

V is TRBV7-6 and J is TRBJ1-4; no clear D. This CDR3 has 14 residues. Germline CDR1 reads SGHVS; CDR2 reads FNYEAQ. V lost 5 bases and J 12 bases, leaving 19 bases between the germline ends. This chain's CDR3 is CASSPTYVDGELFF. CDR3 DNA: TGTGCCAGCAGCCCCACGTATGTGGATGGTGAACTGTTTTTT. The whole variable domain, remainder taken from reference TRBV7-6 and TRBJ1-4, is GAGVSQSPRYKVTKRGQDVALRCDPISGHVSLYWYRQALGQGPEFLTYFNYEAQQDKSGLPNDRFSAERPEGSISTLTIQRTEQRDSAMYRCASSPTYVDGELFFGSGTQLSVL.

This clonotype was seen only a few times. The chain employs TRBV7-9 and TRBJ1-1; D remains unclear. CDR3 length equals 12 residues. CDR1 and CDR2 (germline): SEHNR, FQNEAQ (reference sequence). V lost 6 bases and J lost 6, with 11 bases in between. CDR3 loop: CASRREMAEAFF. The DNA for the CDR3 is TGTGCCAGCAGACGCGAAATGGCTGAAGCTTTCTTT.

This clonotype was detected ten times or more. The rearrangement links TRBV12-3 or TRBV12-4 to TRBJ1-5; D is ambiguous. The CDR3 sequence is 13 residues long. V lost 8 bases, J lost 3 bases, and 11 bases lay in between. The CDR3 nucleotides read TGTGCCAGCGAGGCACAGCTCAATCAGCCCCAGCATTTT. Translating it yields CASEAQLNQPQHF.

A few counts support this clonotype. The chain is built from TRBV6-5 and TRBJ2-7; 14 bases align to TRBD2. Looked up from germline, CDR1 is MNHEY and CDR2 is SVGAGI. This CDR3 comprises 17 residues. Unmatched junction bases numbered 9, after V lost 2 bases and J lost 6 bases. DNA for the CDR3: TGTGCCAGCAGTTACGGGACTAGCGGGGGCCTCTTCGGCGAGCAGTACTTC. It yields the protein CASSYGTSGGLFGEQYF.

To note about this clonotype: A clone one base away is much larger, so this may be a read error. The V call is TRBV29-1, the J call TRBJ2-4; D possibly matches TRBD1 or TRBD2 (5 bases each). CDR3 length: 17 amino acids. CDR1 is SQVTM, CDR2 ANQGSEA, per germline. CDR3 in DNA: TGCGGGGGACGCTACCGTCTAGGAGTGGAAGCCAAAAACATTCAGTACTTC. As protein: CGGRYRLGVEAKNIQYF.

V gene TRBV18 combines with J gene TRBJ1-5; no clear D. Trimming stripped 3 bases from V and 2 bases from J, with 11 bases between. Germline V gene lookup returns CDR1 KGHSH and CDR2 LQKENI. The CDR3 consists of 15 residues. The DNA of the CDR3 is TGTGCCAGCTCACCCTCAAGCAATGGCAATCAGCCCCAGCATTTT. Its protein is CASSPSSNGNQPQHF.

The chain joins TRBV7-2 to TRBJ2-5; no firm D call. Between the trimmed V and J ends, which lost 1 base and 4 bases, there was a span of 13 bases. Germline V lookup: CDR1 SGHTA, CDR2 FQGNSA. The CDR3 spans 15 residues. The CDR3 nucleotides are TGTGCCAGCAGCTTAGGAGGTCGCTACCGAGAGACCCAGTACTTC. Encoded protein: CASSLGGRYRETQYF.

This clonotype has only a few counts. V usage is TRBV7-7 and J usage is TRBJ2-2; 9 bases align to TRBD1. The V segment lost 5 bases and the J segment 7 bases; nucleotides outside the gene matches: 5. The CDR3 covers 14 residues. CDR1 and CDR2 from the germline V gene are SSHAT and FNYEAQ (reference sequence). The CDR3: CASSIGQGIGELFF. The CDR3 coding sequence is TGTGCCAGCAGCATAGGACAGGGGATCGGGGAGCTGTTTTTT.

The gene calls are TRBV6-2 or TRBV6-3 and TRBJ2-3, with D tentatively TRBD1 (6 bases). The V and J ends lost 3 bases and 9 bases respectively, with 16 bases between them. The CDR3 covers 14 residues. Germline CDR1 reads MNHEY; CDR2 reads SVGEGT. The CDR3 here is CASSYDRTVRTQYF. CDR3 DNA sequence: TGTGCCAGCAGTTATGATCGGACAGTTCGGACGCAGTATTTT.

The V call is TRBV5-4, the J call TRBJ2-3; D is unclear. The CDR3 is made up of 15 amino acids. In germline, CDR1 is SGHNT, CDR2 YYREEE (reference sequence). The germline V and J ends were trimmed by 0 bases and 5 bases, with 13 bases remaining between them. The CDR3 loop reads CASSLDPGSLDTQYF. CDR3 in DNA: TGTGCCAGCAGCTTGGATCCTGGTTCCTTAGATACGCAGTATTTT.

The V and J genes are TRBV3-1 and TRBJ1-1, with no clear D. The CDR3 has 13 residues. CDR1 is LGHDT and CDR2 is YNNKEL in the germline V gene (reference sequence). Deletions cut 7 bases from V and 0 bases from J, with 9 bases between. The CDR3 loop is CASTQLMNTEAFF. Here the CDR3 DNA reads TGTGCCAGCACCCAGCTCATGAACACTGAAGCTTTCTTT.

V usage is TRBV6-1 and J usage is TRBJ2-3, with TRBD1 matching 9 bases. The CDR3 has 15 residues. V shed 3 bases, J shed 2 bases, and the junction held 3 bases outside the gene matches. Germline V gene sequence: CDR1 MNHNS, CDR2 SASEGT. The CDR3 protein is CASSDGQGITDTQYF. In DNA, the CDR3 is TGTGCCAGCAGTGATGGACAGGGGATCACAGATACGCAGTATTTT.

The chain links TRBV7-2 to TRBJ1-2, with 11 nucleotides matching TRBD1. CDR1 and CDR2 from the germline V gene are SGHTA and FQGNSA. V lost 5 bases and J lost 8; bases outside the gene matches: 13. The CDR3 extends over 16 amino acids. The CDR3 spells CASSPPGTGGSQGYTF. The CDR3 DNA reads TGTGCCAGCAGCCCACCCGGGACAGGGGGTTCTCAGGGCTACACCTTC.

This clonotype was seen repeatedly, ten times or more. V usage is TRBV12-5 and J usage is TRBJ2-7, with TRBD1 matching 7 bases. V shed 5 bases, J shed 2 bases, and the junction held 3 bases outside the gene matches. The V gene's germline CDR1 is LGHNT and CDR2 FRNRAP. CDR3 length equals 13 residues. The CDR3 protein is CASGRDSTYEQYF. In DNA, the CDR3 is TGTGCTAGTGGTCGGGACAGTACCTACGAGCAGTACTTC. The variable domain in full, with the rest retrieved from reference TRBV12-5 and TRBJ2-7, is DARVTQTPRHKVTEMGQEVTMRCQPILGHNTVFWYRQTMMQGLELLAYFRNRAPLDDSGMPKDRFSAEMPDATLATLKIQPSEPRDSAVYFCASGRDSTYEQYFGPGTRLTVT.

Written as DNA, the CDR3 is TGTGCCAGCAGCCTCGCCCCTACCGGGGAGCTGTTTTTT. It is translated as CASSLAPTGELFF. The chain is built from TRBV3-1 and TRBJ2-2; D uncertain. Germline V gene lookup returns CDR1 LGHDT and CDR2 YNNKEL (reference sequence). V was pared by 4 bases and J by 5 bases, with 8 bases between. This CDR3 region has 13 residues.

This clonotype was seen at least ten times. This chain links TRBV10-1 with TRBJ2-2, with D uncertain. Germline assignment: CDR1 WNHNN and CDR2 SYGVQD (reference sequence). Trimming removed 4 bases from V and 1 base from J, with 7 bases in between. The CDR3 extends over 14 amino acids. The CDR3 region is CASSGTLNTGELFF. DNA of the CDR3: TGCGCCAGCAGTGGAACTTTGAACACCGGGGAGCTGTTTTTT.

The sample holds a few counts of this clonotype. This CDR3 reads CASSYVGGPYNEQFF. CDR3 bases: TGTGCCAGCAGTTACGTGGGGGGCCCATACAATGAGCAGTTCTTC. The rearrangement uses TRBV6-5 and TRBJ2-1; D is tentatively TRBD1 or TRBD2 (6 bases each). Trimming took 2 bases from V and 4 from J, leaving 12 bases between them. Per germline, CDR1 MNHEY and CDR2 SVGAGI. CDR3 length: 15 amino acids.

This clonotype was seen more than once but under ten times. This chain uses TRBV9 with TRBJ1-2, with D uncertain. Trimming took 0 bases from V and 14 from J, leaving 11 bases between them. The germline V gene encodes CDR1 SGDLS and CDR2 YYNGEE. The CDR3 length is 11 residues. As DNA, the CDR3 is TGTGCCAGCAGCGTAGGTGGGGTCCATACCTTC. It specifies CASSVGGVHTF.

In this sample, this clonotype turned up a few times. The chain carries TRBV12-3 or TRBV12-4 and TRBJ2-7, with 10 nucleotides matching TRBD1. The CDR3 consists of 12 residues. The V gene end was trimmed by 8 bases and the J gene end by 5 bases; junction bases not matched to a gene: 3. The CDR3 protein is CASGDRGHEQYF. CDR3 coding DNA: TGTGCCAGCGGGGACAGGGGCCACGAGCAGTACTTC.

This clonotype was found many times. The chain carries TRBV7-9 and TRBJ1-3; no firm D call. The CDR3 runs to 16 residues. V lost 5 bases and J lost 4, with 18 bases in between. Germline values: CDR1 SEHNR, CDR2 FQNEAQ (reference sequence). In DNA, the CDR3 is TGTGCCAGCAGCCACGAGGGCCCGATTCAGGGAAACACCATATATTTT. Amino acids: CASSHEGPIQGNTIYF.

The V gene is TRBV10-3, the J gene TRBJ2-7; no reliable D call. The CDR3 contains 12 residues. The V end was cut by 0 bases, the J end by 7 bases, with 7 bases between. Per the germline V gene, CDR1 is ENHRY and CDR2 is SYGVKD. CDR3 amino acids: CAISESFGEQYF. The CDR3 DNA sequence: TGTGCCATCAGTGAGTCTTTCGGAGAGCAGTACTTC.

The rearrangement uses TRBV7-8 and TRBJ1-1, with unresolved D. This CDR3 contains 14 residues. Germline values: CDR1 SGHVS, CDR2 FQNEAQ. Trimming stripped 1 base from V and 0 bases from J, with 6 bases between. The CDR3 is CASSLVAVNTEAFF. Here the CDR3 DNA reads TGTGCCAGCAGCTTAGTTGCCGTGAACACTGAAGCTTTCTTT.

CDR3 bases: TGTGCCAGCAGCATGAGGGGGCGCACTGAAGCTTTCTTT. Translation: CASSMRGRTEAFF. This chain joins TRBV7-2 and TRBJ1-1; 7 bases are a match to TRBD1. The V segment lost 5 bases and the J segment 4 bases; nucleotides outside the gene matches: 4. This CDR3 is 13 amino acids long. Per germline, CDR1 SGHTA and CDR2 FQGNSA.

The rearrangement joins TRBV6-1 to TRBJ2-3; possibly TRBD2 for D (6 bases). The CDR3 totals 16 residues. CDR1 is MNHNS and CDR2 is SASEGT in the germline V gene. Trimming stripped 7 bases from V and 4 bases from J, with 21 bases between. The CDR3 region is CASKTGSTRKADTQYF. The CDR3 DNA is TGTGCCAGCAAGACCGGGAGTACTAGAAAGGCAGATACGCAGTATTTT.

CDR3 protein: CASSLGEGYHEQYF. The CDR3, as DNA: TGTGCCAGCAGCTTAGGCGAAGGGTACCACGAGCAGTACTTC. This sequence joins TRBV7-2 and TRBJ2-7; D remains unclear. Germline loops: CDR1 SGHTA, CDR2 FQGNSA. Between the trimmed V and J ends, which lost 1 base and 5 bases, there was a span of 12 bases. This CDR3 spans 14 amino acids. Drawing the rest from reference TRBV7-2 and TRBJ2-7, the complete variable domain is GAGVSQSPSNKVTEKGKDVELRCDPISGHTALYWYRQSLGQGLEFLIYFQGNSAPDKSGLPSDRFSAERTGGSVSTLTIQRTQQEDSAVYLCASSLGEGYHEQYFGPGTRLTVT.

This clonotype was recorded many times. The rearrangement joins TRBV12-3 or TRBV12-4 to TRBJ2-1; 13 positions match TRBD2. The J segment lost 7 bases and the V segment lost 9 bases, leaving 3 bases of the junction unmatched. This CDR3 region has 13 residues. The CDR3 DNA sequence: TGTGCCAGAACTAGCGGGGGGGCTAATGAGCAGTTCTTC. Translated, it gives CARTSGGANEQFF.